These T cell receptor beta chains were read from a single sample in a study of blood T cell repertoires in COVID-19. Profiled with immunoSEQ multiplex PCR; TCRdb holds only in-frame clones, not every one. The sample includes approximately 35,000 clones, roughly 88% seen only once; the top ten take more than 13%. Sequencing was carried out using peripheral blood. The receptors were sampled from a man aged 60 to 75 with active COVID-19. The CDR3 runs from the conserved cysteine through the conserved F or W. The D gene is left open where the match is weak. Only part of the rows carry a size: once, few, many, or a class if the clone is expanded.

TRBD2,TRBJ2-3,15,TRBV19,-,TGTGCCAGTAGTATGGCAGCGGGAGTGGGGGATACGCAGTATTTT,CASSMAAGVGDTQYF
-,TRBJ2-1,16,TRBV3-1/TRBV3-2,-,TGTGCCAGCAGCCAAGATTTCCCGGACAGAGGGAATGAGCAGTTCTTC,CASSQDFPDRGNEQFF
TRBD2,TRBJ2-7,16,TRBV5-1,-,TGCGCCAGCAGCTTGTGGACTAGCGGGAGCTCCTACGAGCAGTACTTC,CASSLWTSGSSYEQYF
-,TRBJ2-3,13,TRBV29-1,once,TGCAGCGCCAGGGACTCAGGCACAGATACGCAGTATTTT,CSARDSGTDTQYF
TRBD1,TRBJ1-5,16,TRBV7-6,once,TGTGCCAGCAGCCGGACAGGGGGCGCCGGCAATCAGCCCCAGCATTTT,CASSRTGGAGNQPQHF
-,TRBJ2-3,14,TRBV24-1,once,TGTGCCACCGGCACGGGATCCGGCGCAGATACGCAGTATTTT,CATGTGSGADTQYF
-,TRBJ2-2,20,TRBV15,-,TGTGCCACCAGCAGAGGGCTCTTGGCAGGGTACACTGTCGGCACCGGGGAGCTGTTTTTT,CATSRGLLAGYTVGTGELFF
-,TRBJ2-7,13,TRBV20-1,few,TGCAGTGCTAGTATGGGAGAACCCTTCCAGCAGTACTTC,CSASMGEPFQQYF
-,TRBJ2-3,17,TRBV11-2,-,TGTGCCAGCAGCGGATCTCAGGGCGTGATTCCCACAGATACGCAGTATTTT,CASSGSQGVIPTDTQYF
-,TRBJ1-2,15,TRBV7-8,-,TGTGCCAGCAGCCCCCTAGTCGGCAGCACGCATGGCTACACCTTC,CASSPLVGSTHGYTF
-,TRBJ2-7,15,TRBV11-2,once,TGTGCCAGCAGCTCCCGAAGCGCGCCCCTGGGCGAGCAGTACTTC,CASSSRSAPLGEQYF
TRBD2,TRBJ2-1,16,TRBV11-2,-,TGTGCCAGCAGCCATGGGACTAGCGGGAGATACAATGAGCAGTTCTTC,CASSHGTSGRYNEQFF
TRBD1,TRBJ2-2,15,TRBV7-8,-,TGTGCCAGCAGCCCACAGGGGGTTCTAACCGGGGAGCTGTTTTTT,CASSPQGVLTGELFF
TRBD1,TRBJ2-7,14,TRBV4-1,-,TGCGCCAGCAGCCAAGGACAGGGGTCCTACGAGCAGTACTTC,CASSQGQGSYEQYF
-,TRBJ2-5,14,TRBV18,-,TGTGCCAGCTCAATCGAACGGCGGAAAATGGCCCAGTACTTC,CASSIERRKMAQYF
TRBD2,TRBJ2-3,13,TRBV30,once,TGTGCCTGGAGCGGGAGGGCCCCAGATACGCAGTATTTT,CAWSGRAPDTQYF
TRBD2,TRBJ2-7,15,TRBV6-5,-,TGTGCCAGCAGCGGACTAGCGGGAGTAGCTAACGAGCAGTACTTC,CASSGLAGVANEQYF
TRBD2,TRBJ2-4,17,TRBV5-5,-,TGTGCCGGCAGCTTGAGACTAGCGGGTGGAGCCAAAAACATTCAGTACTTC,CAGSLRLAGGAKNIQYF
-,TRBJ2-2,14,TRBV27,-,TGTGCCAGCGGCGGTCCGATGAGCACCGGGGAGCTGTTTTTT,CASGGPMSTGELFF
TRBD1,TRBJ1-4,15,TRBV5-1,-,TGCGCCAGCAGTCAGACCGGGACAGGGGGCGAAAAACTGTTTTTT,CASSQTGTGGEKLFF
TRBD2,TRBJ2-7,16,TRBV25-1,-,TGTGCCAGCAGTGACATTCTAGCGGGAGGGCCTCACGAGCAGTACTTC,CASSDILAGGPHEQYF
TRBD1,TRBJ1-1,14,TRBV10-3,-,TGTGCCATCAGTGCCAGTGGAACAGGGGGGGTAGCTTTCTTT,CAISASGTGGVAFF
-,TRBJ1-1,12,TRBV15,-,TGTGCCACCAGCAGAGATTTGGCCAAAGCTTTCTTT,CATSRDLAKAFF
-,TRBJ2-1,13,TRBV6-5,-,TGTGCCAGCAGTTCCCCAGCCTACAATGAGCAGTTCTTC,CASSSPAYNEQFF
TRBD2,TRBJ2-5,16,TRBV6-5,-,TGTGCCAGCAGTTATATGAGGGGCGGGGGGGAAGAGACCCAGTACTTC,CASSYMRGGGEETQYF
-,TRBJ2-7,15,TRBV5-6,-,TGTGCCAGCAGCTTGGCCAGGGTACAGTCCTACGAGCAGTACTTC,CASSLARVQSYEQYF
-,TRBJ2-7,14,TRBV5-1,-,TGCGCCAGCAGCCCCGAGGCTACCAACTACGAGCAGTACTTC,CASSPEATNYEQYF
TRBD2,TRBJ2-5,15,TRBV28,-,TGTGCCAGCAGTTTACTAGCGGGAGGGGGGGAGACCCAGTACTTC,CASSLLAGGGETQYF
TRBD1,TRBJ2-1,16,TRBV5-5,-,TGTGCCAGCAGCCCAAGATTCCAGACAGGGGGTGAGGAGCAGTTCTTC,CASSPRFQTGGEEQFF